This T cell receptor beta chain stems from a study of identical twins. Broader study findings: Fewer insertions characterized abundant cord blood beta clonotypes, whereas memory repertoires showed none. There was an excess of low generation probability in the out-of-frame alpha sequences that twins shared. Findings came from cross-sectional statistics, without long-term follow-up of donors.

Remarks on this clonotype: Its antigen remains unidentified.

The CDR3 contains 18 residues. J gave up 8 bases and V 5 bases, and 20 bases lay outside the gene matches. TCRdb re-called the 5' RACE reads with MiXCR, one entry per CDR3 protein. The table has 310,000 or so distinct CDR3 sequences, 7.5% to 9.5% seen once. These records were also assigned to another study, of yellow fever vaccine responses in identical twins.

The TCR was taken from a woman younger than 30 in good health. The gene calls are TRBV12-3 or TRBV12-4 and TRBJ2-1, with 8 positions matching TRBD2. The sample comprised CD8+ T cells sorted from blood. This chain's CDR3 is CASSPTYFSAGDLDEQFF. The CDR3 DNA is TGTGCCAGCAGTCCAACCTACTTCTCAGCGGGAGATCTGGATGAGCAGTTCTTC.